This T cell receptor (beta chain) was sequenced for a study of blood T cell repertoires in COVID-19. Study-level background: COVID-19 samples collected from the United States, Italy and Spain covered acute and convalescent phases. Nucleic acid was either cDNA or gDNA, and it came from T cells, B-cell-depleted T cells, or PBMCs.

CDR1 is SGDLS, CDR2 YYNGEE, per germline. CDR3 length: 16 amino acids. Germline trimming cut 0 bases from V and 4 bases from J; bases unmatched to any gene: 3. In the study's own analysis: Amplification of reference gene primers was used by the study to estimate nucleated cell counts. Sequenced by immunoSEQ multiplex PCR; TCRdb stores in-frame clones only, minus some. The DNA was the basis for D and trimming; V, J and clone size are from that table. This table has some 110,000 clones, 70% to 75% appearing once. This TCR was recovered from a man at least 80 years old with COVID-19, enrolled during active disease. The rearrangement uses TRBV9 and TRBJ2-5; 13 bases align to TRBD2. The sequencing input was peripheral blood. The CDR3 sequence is CASSVGGTSGIETQYF. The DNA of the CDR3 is TGTGCCAGCAGCGTAGGGGGGACTAGCGGGATAGAGACCCAGTACTTC.